A selection of T cell receptor beta chains follows, all from one sample in a study of blood T cell repertoires in COVID-19. Assay: immunoSEQ multiplex PCR; the TCRdb copy retains only in-frame clones and omits some. The table has hundreds of thousands of clones, around 87% seen once; the top ten hold nearly 6.5%. The sequencing sample was made of PBMCs or T cells enriched from blood (not recorded which). The receptors derive from a young woman with acute COVID-19. The CDR3 runs from the conserved cysteine through the conserved F or W. The D gene is left open where the match is weak. The listing skips clone size in some rows; elsewhere it reads once, few, many or a size class.

v_call	d_call	clone_size	j_call	cdr3_nt	cdr3_aa
TRBV6-4	TRBD2	once	TRBJ2-3	TGTGCCAGCAGTCAGACTAGCGGGAGCGATACGCAGTATTTT	CASSQTSGSDTQYF
TRBV9	.	.	TRBJ2-5	TGTGCCAGCAGCGTACGCGGCTCGAACGGGGGAGAGACCCAGTACTTC	CASSVRGSNGGETQYF
TRBV29-1	TRBD1	.	TRBJ2-7	TGCAGCGTCACGGGACAGGGACTCCTCGAGCAGTACTTC	CSVTGQGLLEQYF
TRBV5-6	.	.	TRBJ1-6	TGTGCCAGCAGCTTTGTAACAGGGATGAATTCACCCCTCCACTTT	CASSFVTGMNSPLHF
TRBV13	.	.	TRBJ2-7	TGTGCCAGCAGCTTAGGTGGGAGCTCCTACGAGCAGTACTTC	CASSLGGSSYEQYF
TRBV2	TRBD2	once	TRBJ2-3	TGTGCCAGCAGTGAAGCGGGACTAGCGTTCTCAGATACGCAGTATTTT	CASSEAGLAFSDTQYF
TRBV5-4	.	.	TRBJ2-1	TGTGCCAGCAGCCCCGAGCCGACCTACAATGAGCAGTTCTTC	CASSPEPTYNEQFF
TRBV23-1	.	.	TRBJ1-2	TGCGCCAGCAGTCCCCCCACGGGAGAACACTATGGCTACACCTTC	CASSPPTGEHYGYTF
TRBV5-4	.	.	TRBJ2-7	TGTGCCAGCAGCTTGGAACCTACCGGGAGCGCCTACGAGCAGTACTTC	CASSLEPTGSAYEQYF
TRBV5-5	.	once	TRBJ2-3	TGTGCCAGCAGCTTGGGTCGAGGGACACCCTCCACAGATACGCAGTATTTT	CASSLGRGTPSTDTQYF
TRBV13	TRBD2	.	TRBJ2-3	TGTGCCAGCAGCTTAGCGGAAGCGGGGACTGTTGAGGATACGCAGTATTTT	CASSLAEAGTVEDTQYF
TRBV3-1/TRBV3-2	TRBD2	.	TRBJ2-7	TGTGCCAGCAGCCCGGGGACTAGCGGGCCCTACGAGCAGTACTTC	CASSPGTSGPYEQYF
TRBV2	.	.	TRBJ1-6	TGTGCCAGCAGCCTCCAGGGCCTTAATTCACCCCTCCACTTT	CASSLQGLNSPLHF
TRBV5-6	.	.	TRBJ2-7	TGTGCCAGCAGCCCCCCCCCGGGGACCTACGAGCAGTACTTC	CASSPPPGTYEQYF
TRBV6-2/TRBV6-3	TRBD1	.	TRBJ2-1	TGTGCCAGCAGTTACGCGTCACAGGGGTGGTCGAAAAATGAGCAGTTCTTC	CASSYASQGWSKNEQFF
TRBV19	TRBD1	.	TRBJ2-3	TGTGCCAGTAGACGCAGGGGGCCCGGGGCAGATACGCAGTATTTT	CASRRRGPGADTQYF
TRBV14	.	.	TRBJ2-1	TGTGCCAGCAGCCAGGTACTAGGGTCCGCAGTCGAGCAGTTCTTC	CASSQVLGSAVEQFF
TRBV5-4	TRBD1	.	TRBJ1-3	TGTGCCAGCAGCTTGGAGGGGGCGCGTGGAAACACCATATATTTT	CASSLEGARGNTIYF
TRBV7-8	TRBD1	.	TRBJ1-5	TGTGCCAGCAGCCAAGGACAGGGACTGCGTCAGCCCCAGCATTTT	CASSQGQGLRQPQHF
TRBV7-8	TRBD1	once	TRBJ2-2	TGTGCCAGCAGCTTAGAGACAGGGGGCACCGGGGAGCTGTTTTTT	CASSLETGGTGELFF
TRBV5-1	.	.	TRBJ2-7	TGCGCCAGCAGCTCCCCGGATGGGGGGTCCTACGAGCAGTACTTC	CASSSPDGGSYEQYF
TRBV6-5	.	once	TRBJ2-5	TGTGCCAGCAGCCAACAGGGAACAAAGACCCAGTACTTC	CASSQQGTKTQYF
TRBV6-5	TRBD2	few	TRBJ2-7	TGTGCCAGCAGGGGAGGGGCGGGGGAGTCCTACGAGCAGTACTTC	CASRGGAGESYEQYF
TRBV27	.	once	TRBJ1-2	TGTGCCAGCAGTCGGGGTTTCGCGTCCGGCTACACCTTC	CASSRGFASGYTF
TRBV28	TRBD1	once	TRBJ1-2	TGTGCCAGCAGCCGGGACAGGGGGGCTAACTATGGCTACACCTTC	CASSRDRGANYGYTF
TRBV6-1	TRBD2	.	TRBJ2-1	TGTGCCAGCAGTGAATTAGCGGGAGGCGCCATGAGTGAGCAGTTCTTC	CASSELAGGAMSEQFF
TRBV27	TRBD2	.	TRBJ2-7	TGTGCCAGCAGGTGGACTAGCGGGAGTCCCTACGAGCAGTACTTC	CASRWTSGSPYEQYF
TRBV28	TRBD1	few	TRBJ2-3	TGTGCCAGCAGGGGACAGGGGGGTTGGGGTACGCAGTATTTT	CASRGQGGWGTQYF
TRBV5-6	.	.	TRBJ2-7	TGTGCCAGCAACGGACAGTCCTACGAGCAGTACTTC	CASNGQSYEQYF
TRBV4-1	.	once	TRBJ2-7	TGCGCCAGCAGCCAAGATCCTTTATACGAGCAGTACTTC	CASSQDPLYEQYF
TRBV29-1	.	.	TRBJ2-5	TGCAGCGTTGAAATGGATAGCCTCCGTGCGGAGACCCAGTACTTC	CSVEMDSLRAETQYF
TRBV6-2/TRBV6-3	.	.	TRBJ1-2	TGTGCCAGCAGCGATCAACAGGGAGCTAACTATGGCTACACCTTC	CASSDQQGANYGYTF
TRBV7-9	.	.	TRBJ1-1	TGTGCCAGCACCACAGGGAGGATAACTGAAGCTTTCTTT	CASTTGRITEAFF
TRBV5-4	TRBD1	.	TRBJ2-2	TGTGCCAGCAGCTCGGGACAGATCTTGAACACCGGGGAGCTGTTTTTT	CASSSGQILNTGELFF
TRBV7-2	TRBD1	.	TRBJ2-7	TGTGCCAGCAGCACGGGACAGATTGCCTACGAGCAGTACTTC	CASSTGQIAYEQYF
TRBV28	TRBD1	once	TRBJ2-7	TGTGCCAGCAGTCAACCACAGGGGTTTTCCTACGAGCAGTACTTC	CASSQPQGFSYEQYF
TRBV21-1	.	.	TRBJ2-7	TGTGCCAGCAGCAGGTTGCAGGGACAAAACGAGCAGTACTTC	CASSRLQGQNEQYF
TRBV9	.	.	TRBJ2-5	TGTGCCAGCAGCGTAGAAGGGGGGGTAGAAGAGACCCAGTACTTC	CASSVEGGVEETQYF
TRBV7-9	.	.	TRBJ1-4	TGTGCCAGCAGCGTCCAGGGATCTAATGAAAAACTGTTTTTT	CASSVQGSNEKLFF
TRBV29-1	.	.	TRBJ2-7	TGCAGCGTTGAGGGGGCGAGCTACGAGCAGTACTTC	CSVEGASYEQYF
TRBV19	TRBD1	.	TRBJ1-5	TGTGCCAGTAGACCAGTCCCGGGACAGGTTCATAGCAATCAGCCCCAGCATTTT	CASRPVPGQVHSNQPQHF
TRBV5-1	TRBD2	.	TRBJ2-5	TGCGCCAGCAGCTTCAATAGCGGGAGCCAAGAGACCCAGTACTTC	CASSFNSGSQETQYF
TRBV4-1	.	.	TRBJ2-7	TGCGCCAGCAGCCCTACCGGGACAAACTACGAGCAGTACTTC	CASSPTGTNYEQYF
TRBV5-1	.	.	TRBJ2-7	TGCGCCAGCAGAATTAGACAGAGCTACGAGCAGTACTTC	CASRIRQSYEQYF
TRBV5-1	TRBD2	.	TRBJ2-5	TGCGCCAGCAGCTTGGATGGGCGAGCGGGGTTCCAAGAGACCCAGTACTTC	CASSLDGRAGFQETQYF
TRBV28	TRBD1	.	TRBJ2-7	TGTGCCAGCTCGTCAGGGGGCAGGGGGCTGGACGAGCAGTACTTC	CASSSGGRGLDEQYF